Included here is one T cell receptor beta chain sequence, with context. What it recognizes is unknown. Libraries were prepared by immunoSEQ multiplex PCR; TCRdb keeps only in-frame clonotypes and omits some of them. The table includes around 61,000 clones, 80% to 90% detected once. These data originate in a study of Tregs in tolerant kidney transplant recipients. Overall study results and limits: Donor-specific Treg expansion exceeded global Treg expansion in tolerant patients, suggesting antigen drive. Nucleotide sequences could not be compared across some patients' samples due to primer changes.

The nonmyeloablative bone marrow transplants came from related graft donors, with transient mixed chimerism. Unstimulated regulatory T cells (CD4+CD25+CD127-), CD4+CD25- non-regulatory cells, CD4 and CD8 cells were FACS-sorted from thawed PBMCs. V gave up 5 bases and J gave up 5 bases; unmatched junction bases: 10. This CDR3 contains 15 residues. CDR1 is SGHRS, CDR2 YFSETQ, per germline. This chain joins TRBV5-1 and TRBJ2-5, with 9 bases fitting TRBD2. The sequencing used CD4+ T cells from blood (PBMCs), collected 6 months after the transplant. This receptor was identified in a human patient who received a combined kidney and bone marrow transplant. The graft donor may account for some of the T cells. The CDR3 protein is CASSPPTSGGETQYF. DNA for the CDR3: TGCGCCAGCAGTCCTCCGACTAGCGGTGGGGAGACCCAGTACTTC.